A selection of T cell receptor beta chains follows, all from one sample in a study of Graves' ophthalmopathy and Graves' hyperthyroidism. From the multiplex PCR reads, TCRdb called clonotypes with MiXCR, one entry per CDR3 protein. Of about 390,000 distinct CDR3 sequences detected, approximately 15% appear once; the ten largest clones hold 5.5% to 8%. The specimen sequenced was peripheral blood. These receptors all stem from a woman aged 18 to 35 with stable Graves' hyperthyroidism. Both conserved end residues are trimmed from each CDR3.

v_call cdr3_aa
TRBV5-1 ASSLNLGQRKETQY
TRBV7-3 ASSPTSRETQY
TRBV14 ASSQAQVYGYT
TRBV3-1 ASSQETGTNEQY
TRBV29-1 SAASGREAF
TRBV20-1 SASAPGQGKPEAF
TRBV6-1 ASSRGQDPRTGELF
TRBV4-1 ASSQAGTSSGTQY
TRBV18 ASSPRTGVPEQY
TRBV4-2 ASRDQGGRLTEAF
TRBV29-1 SVMWGSNQPQH
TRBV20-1 SARDGGTGYGYT
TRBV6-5 ASSPSGGSNYGYT
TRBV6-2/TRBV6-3 ASTGVGANEQF
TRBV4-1 ASSQIGQKAKNIQY
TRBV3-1 ASSQGLGVYGYT
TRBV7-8 ASSLKSIGDGEQY
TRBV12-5 ASGLVPLNYGYT
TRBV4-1 ASSQDMGQGAYEQY
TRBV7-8 ASSLVDVYEQY
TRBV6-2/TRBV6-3 ASSYSRTGGAGNTEAF
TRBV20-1 SASSERNTEAF
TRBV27 ASSELQAVPPYEQY
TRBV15 ATSRDRMNTEAF
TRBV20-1 SARDPGQGGYEQY
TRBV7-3 ASSLNRGPYEQY
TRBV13 ASSPRRTSGGEAAGANVLT
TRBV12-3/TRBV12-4 ASSLDRDLYSNQPQH
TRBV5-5 ASSTGTGGLAF
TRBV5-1 ASSLVSTGVNEQY
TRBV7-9 ASSSHDHRGQASPLH
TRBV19 ASSIRGRDGYT
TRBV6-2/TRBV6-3 ASSMAYEQY
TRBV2 ASSEWTDGYT
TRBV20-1 SARTSGGLYEQY
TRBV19 ASSIRQGTGELF
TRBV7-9 ASSVPGQYTGELF